A single sample gave rise to the 28 T cell receptor beta chains below, sequenced in a study of blood T cells in healthy people across ages. Then a second PCR, running roughly 6 to 11 cycles, was carried out with a sample-barcoded 5' primer and a J-beta primer mix. TCRdb re-called the 5' RACE reads with MiXCR, one entry per CDR3 protein. Found here are hundreds of thousands of distinct CDR3 sequences, approximately 50% of them singletons; the top ten hold 25% to 35%. Sequencing was performed on blood. The source is a woman aged 55 to 70 in good health.

J is TRBJ2-5 and V is TRBV9; 11 bases line up with TRBD2. CDR1 is SGDLS and CDR2 is YYNGEE in the germline V gene. Losses at the gene ends were 6 bases for V and 2 bases for J; bases not matched to a gene: 3. The CDR3 runs 14 residues. As DNA, the CDR3 is TGTGCCAGCACACTAGCGGGGGAGCAAGAGACCCAGTACTTC. Amino acids: CASTLAGEQETQYF.

The gene calls are TRBV2 and TRBJ1-1; D not resolved. Germline V gene lookup returns CDR1 SNHLY and CDR2 FYNNEI. The CDR3 sequence is 14 residues long. V lost 5 bases and J 1 base, leaving 11 bases between the germline ends. CDR3 region: CASSTRTANTEAFF. The DNA for the CDR3 is TGTGCCAGCAGTACCAGGACCGCGAACACTGAAGCTTTCTTT.

In this sample, this clonotype turned up a few times. The J gene is TRBJ2-1, the V gene TRBV19; 9 bases line up with TRBD1. The V and J ends lost 5 bases and 2 bases, in that order; junction bases with no gene match: 4. Germline V gene lookup returns CDR1 LNHDA and CDR2 SQIVND (reference sequence). This CDR3 comprises 15 residues. Here the CDR3 DNA reads TGTGCCAGTAGTGCCAACAGGGGGCCCTACAATGAGCAGTTCTTC. Residues: CASSANRGPYNEQFF. Variable domain in full (rest from reference TRBV19 and TRBJ2-1): DGGITQSPKYLFRKEGQNVTLSCEQNLNHDAMYWYRQDPGQGLRLIYYSQIVNDFQKGDIAEGYSVSREKKESFPLTVTSAQKNPTAFYLCASSANRGPYNEQFFGPGTRLTVL.

The chain joins TRBV20-1 to TRBJ2-1; possibly TRBD1 for D (7 bases). This CDR3 contains 14 residues. CDR1 is DFQATT and CDR2 is SNEGSKA in the germline V gene (reference sequence). V was clipped by 7 bases and J by 0 bases, with 13 bases between them. The CDR3 spells CSGRGLGSYNEQFF. The DNA of the CDR3 is TGCAGTGGGAGGGGGCTGGGCTCCTACAATGAGCAGTTCTTC.

This clonotype has a handful of counts. V and J are TRBV29-1 and TRBJ2-1, with D possibly being TRBD1 or TRBD2 (5 bases each). Matching the DNA end better, TRBJ2-7 makes the J call doubtful. This CDR3 is built from 13 residues. CDR1 is SQVTM, CDR2 ANQGSEA, per germline. CDR3 sequence reads: CSVRDPGFNEQYF. CDR3 sequence (DNA): TGCAGCGTCAGGGACCCGGGATTCAATGAGCAGTACTTC.

The chain joins TRBV10-3 to TRBJ2-4, with a weak D call TRBD2 (6 bases). Near its end, the DNA agrees better with TRBJ2-5, so the J call may be wrong. The CDR3 extends over 14 amino acids. Germline V gene data show CDR1 as ENHRY and CDR2 as SYGVKD. The CDR3 sequence is CAISETGETGTQYF. CDR3 in DNA: TGTGCCATCAGTGAAACGGGAGAGACCGGGACCCAGTACTTC.

This clonotype occurred a few times. This sequence joins TRBV5-1 and TRBJ2-3, with 7 bases aligning to TRBD2. The germline gives CDR1 SGHRS, CDR2 YFSETQ. The CDR3 runs to 19 residues. V was pared by 1 base and J by 0 bases, with 14 bases of the junction left unmatched. DNA of the CDR3: TGCGCCAGCAGCTTGAACTATCGGCCTAGCGGATCTAGCACAGATACGCAGTATTTT. Protein sequence: CASSLNYRPSGSSTDTQYF.

The chain links TRBV18 to TRBJ2-5; D might be TRBD2 (7 bases). The end of the DNA aligns better with TRBJ2-7, so the J call may be wrong. CDR3 length: 13 amino acids. Germline V gives CDR1 KGHSH, CDR2 LQKENI. The CDR3 nucleotides read TGTGCCAGCTCGTTCCCGGGGGGCGACGAGCAGTACTTC. Protein sequence: CASSFPGGDEQYF.

This chain connects TRBV7-2 to TRBJ2-2, with 11 positions matching TRBD1. V shed 9 bases, J shed 3 bases, and the junction held 6 bases outside the gene matches. Germline CDR1 is SGHTA and CDR2 is FQGNSA. This CDR3 is 15 amino acids long. Here the CDR3 DNA reads TGTGCCAGTCGGACAGGGGGCGTTTACACCGGGGAGCTGTTTTTT. Protein: CASRTGGVYTGELFF.

This chain connects TRBV5-1 to TRBJ2-7; D is unresolved. V was trimmed by 0 bases and J by 9 bases, leaving 13 bases between them. Germline CDR1 is SGHRS and CDR2 is YFSETQ. The CDR3 consists of 13 residues. The CDR3 protein is CASSLVAADTQYF. The DNA for the CDR3 is TGCGCCAGCAGCTTGGTCGCGGCAGATACGCAGTACTTC.

The rearrangement joins TRBV15 to TRBJ2-6; weak D call: TRBD1 (5 bases). Trimming took off 0 bases at V and 0 bases at J, with 12 bases between the two ends. CDR1 and CDR2 (germline): LNHNV, YYDKDF (reference sequence). This CDR3 contains 18 residues. The CDR3 sequence: CATSREPQAASGANVLTF. The CDR3 nucleotides are TGTGCCACCAGCAGAGAACCACAGGCAGCCTCTGGGGCCAACGTCCTGACTTTC.

The genes are TRBV7-8 and TRBJ2-1; 12 nucleotides agree with TRBD2. The V and J ends lost 2 bases and 8 bases, in that order; junction bases with no gene match: 13. This CDR3 region has 18 residues. Germline values: CDR1 SGHVS, CDR2 FQNEAQ. CDR3 DNA sequence: TGTGCCAGCAGCTTATTGCCTAGCGGGAGGGCCGGGAAGGATGAGCAGTTCTTC. This codes for CASSLLPSGRAGKDEQFF.

This rearrangement joins TRBV11-2 to TRBJ2-4, with TRBD2 matching over 7 bases. This CDR3 spans 15 amino acids. The trim removed 5 bases at V and 3 bases at J, leaving 7 bases unmatched. Germline assignment: CDR1 SGHAT and CDR2 FQNNGV. The CDR3 sequence is CASSPGSGGKNIQYF. CDR3 in DNA: TGTGCCAGCAGCCCTGGCTCGGGAGGCAAAAACATTCAGTACTTC.

The CDR3 region has the DNA TGTGCCAGCAGCTCAGCGCTAGCGGTTACCTACGAGCAGTACTTC. Translated, it gives CASSSALAVTYEQYF. The chain is built from TRBV7-2 and TRBJ2-5, with 7 positions matching TRBD2. Gene TRBJ2-7 matches the end of the DNA better, so the J call may be wrong. Germline V gene sequence: CDR1 SGHTA, CDR2 FQGNSA. This CDR3 region has 15 residues.

The rearrangement uses TRBV24-1 and TRBJ1-2, with 8 nucleotides matching TRBD1. The CDR3 runs 15 residues. The V gene end was trimmed by 4 bases and the J gene end by 8 bases; junction bases not matched to a gene: 11. The germline gives CDR1 KGHDR, CDR2 SFDVKD. The CDR3 reads CATSDTGQGEVGYTF. The CDR3 DNA follows: TGTGCCACCAGTGACACCGGACAGGGAGAGGTGGGCTACACCTTC.

The table lists this clonotype with a few counts. The chain uses TRBV4-3 and TRBJ1-2, with 9 bases fitting TRBD1. V shed 0 bases, J shed 4 bases, and the junction held 3 bases outside the gene matches. Germline CDR1 and CDR2: LGHNA and YSLEER. The CDR3 length is 15 residues. The CDR3 DNA is TGCGCCAGCAGCCAAGAGGGGACAGGGAGCTATGGCTACACCTTC. It specifies CASSQEGTGSYGYTF.

This clonotype came up a few times. This sequence joins TRBV6-1 and TRBJ2-7; D not resolved. Germline V CDR1 and CDR2: MNHNS, SASEGT. The V and J ends lost 6 bases and 0 bases respectively, with 15 bases between them. This CDR3 is 15 amino acids long. The CDR3 spells CASSLSGWSSYEQYF. The CDR3 coding sequence is TGTGCCAGCAGCCTAAGTGGGTGGAGCTCCTACGAGCAGTACTTC.

CDR3 sequence reads: CASRWGTEETQYF. CDR3 DNA sequence: TGTGCCAGCAGATGGGGGACAGAAGAGACCCAGTACTTC. The chain joins TRBV12-3 or TRBV12-4 to TRBJ2-5, with 7 bases matching TRBD1. V shed 6 bases, J shed 3 bases, and the junction held 4 bases outside the gene matches. The CDR3 has 13 residues.

At least ten counts were recorded for this clonotype. The rearrangement joins TRBV12-3 or TRBV12-4 to TRBJ2-7; D perhaps matches TRBD2 (6 bases). Trimming stripped 3 bases from V and 2 bases from J, with 8 bases between. The CDR3 is 13 amino acids. This CDR3 reads CASSFSGAYEQYF. The CDR3 DNA reads TGTGCCAGCAGTTTTTCGGGGGCCTACGAGCAGTACTTC.

The rearrangement uses TRBV14 and TRBJ2-7, with 9 bases matching TRBD2. Losses at the gene ends were 4 bases for V and 0 bases for J; bases not matched to a gene: 7. The CDR3 runs 16 residues. CDR1 is SGHDN and CDR2 is FVKESK in the germline V gene. This CDR3 reads CASSRISGRSSYEQYF. The CDR3 coding sequence is TGTGCCAGCAGCCGAATTAGCGGGAGAAGCTCCTACGAGCAGTACTTC.

The chain employs TRBV5-1 and TRBJ2-3, with D possibly called TRBD1 or TRBD2 (6 bases each). With 4 bases removed from V and 5 bases from J, the gap between germline ends came to 14 bases. Germline V gene sequence: CDR1 SGHRS, CDR2 YFSETQ. The CDR3 loop spans 14 amino acids. In nucleotides, the CDR3 is TGCGCCAGCAGCGTGGGGGGACAAGGAGATACGCAGTATTTT. Translation: CASSVGGQGDTQYF.

The table lists this clonotype with a few counts. The V gene is TRBV20-1, the J gene TRBJ2-5; 8 nucleotides align to TRBD2. The CDR3 runs 13 residues. The germline V gene encodes CDR1 DFQATT and CDR2 SNEGSKA (reference sequence). V lost 7 bases to trimming and J lost 5 bases; unmatched junction nucleotides: 9. The CDR3 DNA reads as TGCAGTGTAAGCGGGAGTAGATTGGAGACCCAGTACTTC. Its translation: CSVSGSRLETQYF.

The chain is built from TRBV20-1 and TRBJ2-7, with D maybe TRBD1 (6 bases). Trimming stripped 5 bases from V and 7 bases from J, with 24 bases between. CDR3 length equals 15 residues. Germline V CDR1 and CDR2: DFQATT, SNEGSKA (reference sequence). The CDR3 spells CSADSGAPGVGEQYF. The CDR3 region has the DNA TGCAGTGCTGACTCAGGGGCCCCAGGGGTGGGGGAGCAGTACTTC.

The rearrangement uses TRBV4-2 and TRBJ2-5; TRBD2 matches at 8 bases. The CDR3 is made up of 16 amino acids. CDR1 is LGHNA, CDR2 YNFKEQ, per germline. Unmatched junction bases numbered 15, after V lost 1 base and J lost 11 bases. CDR3 sequence: CASSQVKGGRNNEQYF. The CDR3 nucleotides read TGTGCCAGCAGCCAAGTAAAGGGCGGGAGGAACAATGAGCAGTACTTC.

Concerning this clonotype: At one of its ends the junction is not consistent with the germline gene, which may arise from a read error. V gene TRBV10-3 combines with J gene TRBJ2-1; the D gene could be TRBD1 or TRBD2 (5 bases each). CDR1 is ENHRY and CDR2 is SYGVKD in the germline V gene. This CDR3 has 17 residues. The DNA of the CDR3 is TGTGCCATCAGTGTCCTTGGGACGGAGAGCTTCTACAATGAGCAGTCCTTC. Translating it yields CAISVLGTESFYNEQSF.

This clonotype was recorded only once. The chain employs TRBV27 and TRBJ2-3; 9 bases agree with TRBD2. Germline CDR1 and CDR2: MNHEY and SMNVEV (reference sequence). V shed 2 bases, J shed 9 bases, and the junction held 6 bases outside the gene matches. The length of the CDR3 is 14 residues. Here the CDR3 reads CASSLVGAGGTQYF. The DNA of the CDR3 is TGTGCCAGCAGTTTAGTTGGGGCGGGAGGGACGCAGTATTTT.

This clonotype showed up just a few times. This chain connects TRBV14 to TRBJ2-7, with D maybe TRBD1 (5 bases). The germline CDR1 and CDR2 sequences are SGHDN and FVKESK. Trimming removed 6 bases from V and 3 bases from J, with 12 bases in between. This CDR3 comprises 13 residues. The CDR3 DNA reads as TGTGCCAGCAGTCCCCTGGGGCTCTACGAGCAGTACTTC. Translated: CASSPLGLYEQYF.

The genes are TRBV27 and TRBJ2-2; TRBD2 is a possible D gene (5 bases). The CDR3 loop spans 14 amino acids. Trimming pared 1 base from V and 6 bases from J, leaving 9 bases between. Germline loops: CDR1 MNHEY, CDR2 SMNVEV (reference sequence). The CDR3 loop is CASSLWGDAGELFF. CDR3 sequence (DNA): TGTGCCAGCAGTTTATGGGGAGACGCCGGGGAGCTGTTTTTT.